This T cell receptor beta chain was sequenced for a study of vaccination and CD4 T cells after COVID-19. An Oncomine TCR Beta short-read assay was used to sequence the DNA from cultured CD4+ T cells. TCRdb fed the PCR reads into MiXCR, producing one record per CDR3 protein. Of 7,000 to 9,000 distinct CDR3 sequences in the sample, 50% to 65% are singletons; the top ten hold 7.3%. The CDR3 covers 16 residues. The germline CDR1 and CDR2 sequences are MNHNS and SASEGT. The V gene end was trimmed by 11 bases and the J gene end by 6 bases; junction bases not matched to a gene: 21. Described treatment: approximately 9-day PBMC culture with coronavirus spike peptide pools or control peptides (ViraFEST assay). As concerns this clonotype: Its antigen is not identified.

Specimen: CD4+ T cells from blood, cultured in vitro. This sequence joins TRBV6-1 and TRBJ2-7; TRBD2 aligns across 8 bases. This receptor was identified in a human donor who had recovered from COVID-19. CDR3 sequence (DNA): TGTGCCGGGGGTGGGATCGGGAGGGCACTCCCCGTCGAGCAGTACTTC. This translates into CAGGGIGRALPVEQYF.